This TCR beta chain was profiled in a study of tumor and adjacent non-tumor tissue in lung cancer. Study at large: The patients, 10 to 11 men and several women, were roughly 31 to 80 with stage I to III disease.

This sample's RNA came from whole unsorted tissue. This CDR3 region has 14 residues. Germline CDR1 is MNHNY and CDR2 is SVGAGI (reference sequence). This clonotype has more than one count but fewer than ten. This may stem from a read error, because a much larger clone lies one nucleotide away. TCRbeta libraries were built with three rounds of nested PCR, modified from ARM-PCR. TCRdb reprocessed the multiplex PCR reads via MiXCR and lists one record per CDR3 protein. The repertoire includes tens of thousands of distinct CDR3 sequences, 55% to 75% of them detected once, and 20% to 25% sits in the top ten.

The origin of this receptor is a man aged 45-65 years with non-small cell lung cancer. This rearrangement joins TRBV6-6 to TRBJ1-6; TRBD1 agrees at 10 bases. Material: lung tumor tissue. CDR3 region: CACSPGTGAAPLHF. The CDR3 nucleotides are TGTGCCTGCAGTCCCGGGACAGGGGCAGCACCCCTCCACTTT.